One and the same sample provided the 18 T cell receptor beta chains below, sequenced in a study of control samples from healthy donors and cancer patients. Libraries were prepared by immunoSEQ multiplex PCR; TCRdb keeps only in-frame clonotypes and omits some of them. The repertoire holds more than 85,000 clones, with 90% as singletons. Sequences were obtained from blood. The receptors derive from a human donor in good health. The donor label of this sample is uncertain.

The gene calls are TRBV14 and TRBJ2-3; D is undetermined. Trimming pared 2 bases from V and 4 bases from J, leaving 19 bases between. Germline V gives CDR1 SGHDN, CDR2 FVKESK. The CDR3 has 17 residues. CDR3 nucleotide sequence: TGTGCCAGCAGCCAATTTAGGGCGAGAATCGCGGCAGATACGCAGTATTTT. It is translated as CASSQFRARIAADTQYF.

This chain links TRBV9 with TRBJ2-2; D is unresolved. The CDR3 runs 13 residues. CDR1 and CDR2 from the germline V gene are SGDLS and YYNGEE. V was trimmed by 3 bases and J by 6 bases, leaving 9 bases between them. The CDR3 protein is CASSEGSAGELFF. DNA of the CDR3: TGTGCCAGCAGCGAGGGATCTGCCGGGGAGCTGTTTTTT.

This chain joins TRBV30 and TRBJ2-2; 7 positions agree with TRBD1. The germline gives CDR1 GTSNPN, CDR2 SVGIG (reference sequence). The V gene end was trimmed by 3 bases and the J gene end by 1 base; junction bases not matched to a gene: 2. The CDR3 sequence is 14 residues long. CDR3 in amino acids: CAWSRQGNTGELFF. The CDR3 DNA sequence: TGTGCCTGGAGCAGACAGGGGAACACCGGGGAGCTGTTTTTT. Combining the CDR3 with reference TRBV30 and TRBJ2-2 gives the whole variable domain SQTIHQWPATLVQPVGSPLSLECTVEGTSNPNLYWYRQAAGRGLQLLFYSVGIGQISSEVPQNLSASRPQDRQFILSSKKLLLSDSGFYLCAWSRQGNTGELFFGEGSRLTVL.

J is TRBJ2-7 and V is TRBV2; TRBD2 might be the D (5 bases). The CDR3 contains 15 residues. V was cut by 4 bases and J by 4 bases, with 17 bases left in between. The germline V gene has CDR1 SNHLY and CDR2 FYNNEI. This chain's CDR3 is CASSALTGLTYEQYV. In nucleotides, the CDR3 is TGTGCCAGCAGTGCACTGACCGGACTTACTTACGAGCAGTACGTC.

The chain links TRBV30 to TRBJ2-1; tentative D call: TRBD2 (5 bases). The CDR3 has 12 amino acids. The V gene lost 0 bases and the J gene lost 9 bases, with 9 bases spanning the gap. Germline CDR1 GTSNPN, CDR2 SVGIG (reference sequence). CDR3 residues: CAWSVTGIEQFF. The DNA of the CDR3 is TGTGCCTGGAGTGTTACGGGGATTGAGCAGTTCTTC.

V is TRBV6-5 and J is TRBJ2-3; no clear D. Trimming took 0 bases from V and 0 from J, leaving 7 bases between them. Germline V gene lookup returns CDR1 MNHEY and CDR2 SVGAGI. This CDR3 comprises 15 residues. The CDR3 protein is CASSYSDSSTDTQYF. CDR3 bases: TGTGCCAGCAGTTACTCTGACTCCAGCACAGATACGCAGTATTTT.

The chain employs TRBV5-5 and TRBJ1-6; D not certain. CDR3 length: 15 residues. Germline V gives CDR1 SGHKS, CDR2 YYEKEE (reference sequence). V dropped 2 bases and J dropped 4 bases, with 10 bases sitting between them. CDR3 DNA sequence: TGTGCCAGCAGCTTAACCGGAATGTATAATTCACCCCTCCACTTT. Its translation: CASSLTGMYNSPLHF.

The chain links TRBV15 to TRBJ2-6; D unclear. This CDR3 is built from 13 residues. Germline CDR1 reads LNHNV; CDR2 reads YYDKDF (reference sequence). Trimming left V 8 bases short and J 0 bases short, with 5 bases between. The CDR3 loop is CATESSGANVLTF. DNA for the CDR3: TGTGCCACCGAATCCTCTGGGGCCAACGTCCTGACTTTC. Filled out from reference TRBV15 and TRBJ2-6, the complete variable domain reads DAMVIQNPRYQVTQFGKPVTLSCSQTLNHNVMYWYQQKSSQAPKLLFHYYDKDFNNEADTPDNFQSRRPNTSFCFLDIRSPGLGDTAMYLCATESSGANVLTFGAGSRLTVL.

V and J are TRBV6-2 or TRBV6-3 and TRBJ2-2; D tentatively fits TRBD1 or TRBD2 (6 bases each). CDR3 length equals 16 residues. CDR1 MNHEY and CDR2 SVGEGT come from the germline V gene. V lost 5 bases to trimming and J lost 1 base, with 14 bases between them. The DNA of the CDR3 is TGTGCCAGCAGTCTAGCAGGAGGGGGGAACACCGGGGAGCTGTTTTTT. As protein: CASSLAGGGNTGELFF.

The V call is TRBV5-1, the J call TRBJ2-5; 9 positions match TRBD2. The V and J ends lost 7 bases and 4 bases, in that order; junction bases with no gene match: 14. This CDR3 region has 16 residues. CDR1 is SGHRS, CDR2 YFSETQ, per germline. The CDR3 loop is CASREGGGGAGETQYF. The CDR3 DNA reads TGCGCCAGCCGTGAAGGAGGCGGGGGGGCCGGAGAGACCCAGTACTTC.

This clone was recorded only once. This rearrangement joins TRBV24-1 to TRBJ2-1; perhaps TRBD1 as D (5 bases). From germline, CDR1 is KGHDR and CDR2 SFDVKD. The CDR3 runs to 17 residues. V lost 4 bases to trimming and J lost 1 base, with 16 bases between them. CDR3 residues: CATSEPRQSNSYNEQFF. CDR3 DNA: TGTGCCACCAGTGAACCAAGACAGTCGAATTCCTACAATGAGCAGTTCTTC.

The CDR3 DNA is TGTGCCAGCAGTTCCGACACAGATACGCAGTATTTT. The encoded protein is CASSSDTDTQYF. The J gene is TRBJ2-3, the V gene TRBV28; no reliable D call. Trimming removed 4 bases from V and 2 bases from J, with 4 bases in between. In germline, CDR1 is MDHEN, CDR2 SYDVKM. This CDR3 is 12 amino acids long.

DNA for the CDR3: TGCGCCAGCAGCTTGTCACAGGTTGTTGGCGGGGAGCTGTTTTTT. This sequence encodes CASSLSQVVGGELFF. The genes are TRBV5-1 and TRBJ2-2, with D perhaps matching TRBD1 (5 bases). V shed 1 base and J shed 7 bases, with 14 bases lying between them. CDR3 size: 15 residues. Germline lookup yields CDR1 SGHRS and CDR2 YFSETQ.

This clone was counted once. The CDR3 nucleotides read TGTGCCAGCAGTGAGACTTTTGGCACTGAAGCTTTCTTT. This codes for CASSETFGTEAFF. The rearrangement uses TRBV28 and TRBJ1-1; D remains unclear. CDR1 and CDR2 (germline): MDHEN, SYDVKM. Trimming stripped 5 bases from V and 4 bases from J, with 11 bases between. This CDR3 is 13 amino acids long.

The genes are TRBV5-5 and TRBJ1-1, with 8 positions matching TRBD1. Germline V gives CDR1 SGHKS, CDR2 YYEKEE (reference sequence). V trimming: 1 base; J trimming: 4 bases; junction bases outside the gene matches: 3. This CDR3 region has 14 residues. CDR3 sequence (DNA): TGTGCCAGCAGCTTGAGGACAGGGAGCACTGAAGCTTTCTTT. This codes for CASSLRTGSTEAFF.

The chain couples TRBV2 to TRBJ2-1; D is unresolved. The V end lost 8 bases, the J end lost 8 bases, and 10 bases lay between the germline ends. Germline CDR1 SNHLY, CDR2 FYNNEI. The CDR3 has 11 residues. The CDR3 DNA reads as TGTGCCAGCCCGGGTCAAGATGAGCAGTTCTTC. It is translated as CASPGQDEQFF.

The V and J genes are TRBV25-1 and TRBJ2-3, with 8 bases lining up with TRBD1. Looked up from germline, CDR1 is MGHDK and CDR2 is SYGVNS. The CDR3 is 17 residues long. The V gene end was trimmed by 7 bases and the J gene end by 2 bases; junction bases not matched to a gene: 14. CDR3: CASNPPPGQETTDTQYF. In nucleotides, the CDR3 is TGTGCCAGCAATCCACCCCCGGGACAGGAGACCACAGATACGCAGTATTTT.

This chain joins TRBV5-4 and TRBJ2-5, with D perhaps given as TRBD1 or TRBD2 (5 bases each). The V gene lost 4 bases and the J gene lost 5 bases, with 15 bases spanning the gap. Germline CDR1 reads SGHNT; CDR2 reads YYREEE (reference sequence). The length of the CDR3 is 14 residues. The CDR3 coding sequence is TGTGCCAGCAGCCAACACCAGGGAGAGGAGACCCAGTACTTC. This sequence encodes CASSQHQGEETQYF. Supplemented by reference TRBV5-4 and TRBJ2-5, the full variable domain reads ETGVTQSPTHLIKTRGQQVTLRCSSQSGHNTVSWYQQALGQGPQFIFQYYREEENGRGNFPPRFSGLQFPNYSSELNVNALELDDSALYLCASSQHQGEETQYFGPGTRLLVL.